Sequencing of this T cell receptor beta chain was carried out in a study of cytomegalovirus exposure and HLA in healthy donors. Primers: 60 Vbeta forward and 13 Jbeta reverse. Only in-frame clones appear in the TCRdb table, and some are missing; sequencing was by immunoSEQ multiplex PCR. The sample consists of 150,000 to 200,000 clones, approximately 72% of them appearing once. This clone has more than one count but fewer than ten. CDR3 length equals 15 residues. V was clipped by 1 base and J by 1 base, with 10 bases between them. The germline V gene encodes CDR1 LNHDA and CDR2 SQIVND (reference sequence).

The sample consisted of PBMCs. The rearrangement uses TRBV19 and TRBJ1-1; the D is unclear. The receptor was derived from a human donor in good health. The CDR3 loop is CASSIARGRNTEAFF. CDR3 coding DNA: TGTGCCAGTAGTATAGCTCGGGGTCGGAACACTGAAGCTTTCTTT.